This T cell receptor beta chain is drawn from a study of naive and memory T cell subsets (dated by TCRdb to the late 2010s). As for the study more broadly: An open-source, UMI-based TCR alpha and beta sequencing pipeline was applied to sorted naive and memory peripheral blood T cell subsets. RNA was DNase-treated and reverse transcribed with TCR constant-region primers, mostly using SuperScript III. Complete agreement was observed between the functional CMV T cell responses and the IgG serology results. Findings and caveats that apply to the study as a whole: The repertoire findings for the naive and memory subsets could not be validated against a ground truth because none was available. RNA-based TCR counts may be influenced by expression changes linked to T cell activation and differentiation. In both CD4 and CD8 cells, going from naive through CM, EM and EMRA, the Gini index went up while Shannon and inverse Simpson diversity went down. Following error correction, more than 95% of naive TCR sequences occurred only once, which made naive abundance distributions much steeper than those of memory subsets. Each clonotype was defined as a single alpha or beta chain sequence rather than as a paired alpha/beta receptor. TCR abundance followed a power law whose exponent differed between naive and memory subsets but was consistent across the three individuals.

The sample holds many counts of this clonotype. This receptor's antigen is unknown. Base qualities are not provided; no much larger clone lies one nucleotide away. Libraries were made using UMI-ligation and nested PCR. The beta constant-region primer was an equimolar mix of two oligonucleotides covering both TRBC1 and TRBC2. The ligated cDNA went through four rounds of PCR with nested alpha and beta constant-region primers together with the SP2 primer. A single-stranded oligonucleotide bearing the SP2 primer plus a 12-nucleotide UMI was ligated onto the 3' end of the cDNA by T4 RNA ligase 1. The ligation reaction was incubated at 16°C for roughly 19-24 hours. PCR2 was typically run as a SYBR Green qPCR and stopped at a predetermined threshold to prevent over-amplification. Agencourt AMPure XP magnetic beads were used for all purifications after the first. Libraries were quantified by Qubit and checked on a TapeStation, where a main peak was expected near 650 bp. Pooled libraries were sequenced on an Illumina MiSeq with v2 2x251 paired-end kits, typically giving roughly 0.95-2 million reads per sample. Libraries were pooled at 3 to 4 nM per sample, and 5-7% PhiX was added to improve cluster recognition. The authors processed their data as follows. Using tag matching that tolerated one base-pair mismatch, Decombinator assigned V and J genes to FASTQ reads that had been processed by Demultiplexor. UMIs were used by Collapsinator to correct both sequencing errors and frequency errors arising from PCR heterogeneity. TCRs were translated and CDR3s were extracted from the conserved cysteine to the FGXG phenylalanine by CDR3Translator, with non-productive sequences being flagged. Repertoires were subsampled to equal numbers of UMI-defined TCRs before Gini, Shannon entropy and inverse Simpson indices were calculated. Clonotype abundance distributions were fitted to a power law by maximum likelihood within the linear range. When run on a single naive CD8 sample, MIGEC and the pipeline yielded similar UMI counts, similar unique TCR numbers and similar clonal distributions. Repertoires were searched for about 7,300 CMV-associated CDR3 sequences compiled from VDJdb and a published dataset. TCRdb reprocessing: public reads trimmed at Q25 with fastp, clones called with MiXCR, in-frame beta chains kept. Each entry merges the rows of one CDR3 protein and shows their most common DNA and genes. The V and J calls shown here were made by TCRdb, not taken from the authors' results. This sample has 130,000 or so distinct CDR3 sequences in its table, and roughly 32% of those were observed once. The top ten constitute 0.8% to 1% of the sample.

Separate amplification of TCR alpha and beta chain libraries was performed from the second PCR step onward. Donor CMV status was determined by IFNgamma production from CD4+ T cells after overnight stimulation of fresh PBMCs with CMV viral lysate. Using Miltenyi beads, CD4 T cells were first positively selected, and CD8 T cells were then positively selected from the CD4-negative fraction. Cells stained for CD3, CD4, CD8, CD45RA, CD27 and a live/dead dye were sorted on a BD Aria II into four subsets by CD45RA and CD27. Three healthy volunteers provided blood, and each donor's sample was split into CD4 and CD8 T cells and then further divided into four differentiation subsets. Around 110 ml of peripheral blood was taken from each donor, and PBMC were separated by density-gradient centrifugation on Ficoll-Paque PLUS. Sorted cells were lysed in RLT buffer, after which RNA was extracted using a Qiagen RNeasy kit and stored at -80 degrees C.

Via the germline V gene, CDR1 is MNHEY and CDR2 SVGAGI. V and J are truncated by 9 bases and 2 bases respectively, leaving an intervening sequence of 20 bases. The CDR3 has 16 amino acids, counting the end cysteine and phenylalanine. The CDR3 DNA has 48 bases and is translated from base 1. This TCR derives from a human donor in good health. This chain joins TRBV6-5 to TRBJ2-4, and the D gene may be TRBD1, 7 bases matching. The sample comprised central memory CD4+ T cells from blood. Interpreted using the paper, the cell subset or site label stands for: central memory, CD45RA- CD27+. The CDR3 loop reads CASGNRAGGSKNIQYF. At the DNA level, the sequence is TGTGCCAGTGGGAATCGGGCAGGGGGGTCCAAAAACATTCAGTACTTC.